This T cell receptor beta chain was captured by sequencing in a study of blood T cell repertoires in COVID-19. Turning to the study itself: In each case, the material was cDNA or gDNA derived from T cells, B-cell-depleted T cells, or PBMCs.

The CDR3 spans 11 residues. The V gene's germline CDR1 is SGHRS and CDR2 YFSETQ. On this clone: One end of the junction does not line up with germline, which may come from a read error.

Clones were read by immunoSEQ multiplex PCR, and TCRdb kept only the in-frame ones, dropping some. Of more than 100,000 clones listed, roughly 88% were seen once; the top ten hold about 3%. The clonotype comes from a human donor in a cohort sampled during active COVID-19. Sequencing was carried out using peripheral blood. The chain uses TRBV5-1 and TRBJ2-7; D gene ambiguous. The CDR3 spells CASSFLGELYF. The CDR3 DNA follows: TGCGCCAGCAGCTTTCTAGGAGAGCTGTACTTC.